This entry describes one T cell receptor (beta chain). Its antigen is still unknown. This specimen belongs to a study of long-term antiretroviral therapy in people with HIV. At the level of the study: Earliest sampling preceded the 2015 immediate-ART recommendation by about a decade. Study conclusions and caveats: After ART, diversity increased yet remained lower than transplant donor controls.

The length of the CDR3 is 16 residues. V lost 0 bases and J lost 6; bases outside the gene matches: 5. Germline values: CDR1 SGDLS, CDR2 YYNGEE. The immunoSEQ assay was v3.0, run at survey level. Assay: immunoSEQ multiplex PCR; the TCRdb copy retains only in-frame clones and omits some. The table includes about 33,000 clones, 95% to 97% detected once. Without exception, participants with HIV were treated in the United States. The study used samples holding roughly 1-10 million cryopreserved PBMC before DNA extraction. The sequenced sample was unsorted PBMCs, obtained 6.6 years after starting antiretroviral therapy. This sequence was found in a man under 40 with HIV. The V and J genes are TRBV9 and TRBJ2-2; TRBD1 agrees at 10 bases. The CDR3 reads CASSVDLGQGAGELFF. CDR3 nucleotide sequence: TGTGCCAGCAGCGTAGACCTCGGACAGGGGGCCGGGGAGCTGTTTTTT.